One and the same sample provided the 9 T cell receptor beta chains below, sequenced in a study of cytomegalovirus exposure and HLA in healthy donors. Both 60 Vbeta primers and 13 Jbeta primers went into the PCR. Some clones are missing from TCRdb's copy, which holds only in-frame ones; the method was immunoSEQ multiplex PCR. The sample includes about 120,000 clones, less than 10% of them seen just once. Sample: PBMCs. These receptors originate from a woman aged 40-49 years in good health and CMV-seropositive.

V is TRBV7-9 and J is TRBJ2-1; 7 bases align to TRBD1. The germline CDR1 and CDR2 sequences are SEHNR and FQNEAQ (reference sequence). There are 14 residues in the CDR3. Trimming took 6 bases from V and 8 from J; bases not matched to a gene: 10. For the CDR3, the DNA is TGTGCCAGCAGTGGGGACAGAGCCCGCGATGAGCAGTTCTTC. Amino acid sequence: CASSGDRARDEQFF.

This clone has only a few counts. This rearrangement joins TRBV7-9 to TRBJ1-1; unclear D gene. Looked up from germline, CDR1 is SEHNR and CDR2 is FQNEAQ (reference sequence). The CDR3 sequence is 14 residues long. Trimming removed 2 bases at V and 0 bases at J, with 7 bases between. Here the CDR3 DNA reads TGTGCCAGCAGCTTAAGCAGGCTGAACACTGAAGCTTTCTTT. Protein product: CASSLSRLNTEAFF.

This chain connects TRBV6-1 to TRBJ2-3, with D possibly being TRBD1 (7 bases). Deletions cut 3 bases from V and 6 bases from J, with 19 bases between. The V gene's germline CDR1 is MNHNS and CDR2 SASEGT. The CDR3 length is 16 residues. CDR3 bases: TGTGCCAGCAGTGAGACAGGGACGGGGGATGGGGATACGCAGTATTTT. Its translation: CASSETGTGDGDTQYF.

This chain uses TRBV7-9 with TRBJ1-1, with D perhaps TRBD1 (6 bases). V dropped 5 bases and J dropped 8 bases, with 15 bases sitting between them. The germline V gene encodes CDR1 SEHNR and CDR2 FQNEAQ (reference sequence). The CDR3 runs 13 residues. The CDR3 DNA reads as TGTGCCAGCAGCGTAACTCTCACAGGGGAAGCTTTCTTT. This encodes CASSVTLTGEAFF.

This chain joins TRBV30 and TRBJ1-1; TRBD1 is a possible D gene (6 bases). The CDR3 contains 13 residues. Between the trimmed V and J ends, which lost 6 bases and 4 bases, there was a span of 15 bases. The germline gives CDR1 GTSNPN, CDR2 SVGIG (reference sequence). The chain's CDR3 is CACWDNLATEAFF. CDR3 DNA sequence: TGTGCCTGCTGGGACAACTTGGCCACTGAAGCTTTCTTT.

This clone has a handful of counts. The chain carries TRBV6-1 and TRBJ2-1, with D perhaps TRBD2 (7 bases). Germline V gene sequence: CDR1 MNHNS, CDR2 SASEGT. The CDR3 is made up of 16 amino acids. With 4 bases removed from V and 4 bases from J, the gap between germline ends came to 17 bases. For the CDR3, the DNA is TGTGCCAGCAGTGCCGGAGGGGGGAGGGAGTACAATGAGCAGTTCTTC. This codes for CASSAGGGREYNEQFF.

This chain uses TRBV9 with TRBJ2-7; tentatively, D is TRBD1 (6 bases). This CDR3 spans 16 amino acids. Per the germline V gene, CDR1 is SGDLS and CDR2 is YYNGEE. Trimming stripped 4 bases from V and 2 bases from J, with 19 bases between. This CDR3 is CASSSVDRALTYEQYF. In DNA form, the CDR3 reads TGTGCCAGCAGCTCGGTGGACAGAGCCCTTACCTACGAGCAGTACTTC.

A few counts support this clone. V and J are TRBV15 and TRBJ1-2, with 9 bases aligning to TRBD1. The CDR3 is 16 amino acids. CDR1 is LNHNV, CDR2 YYDKDF, per germline (reference sequence). The V gene end was trimmed by 2 bases and the J gene end by 2 bases; junction bases not matched to a gene: 6. CDR3 DNA: TGTGCCACCAGCAGATCCGGGACAGGGAGCAACTATGGCTACACCTTC. This sequence encodes CATSRSGTGSNYGYTF.

This clone was seen only a few times. V usage is TRBV5-4 and J usage is TRBJ1-2; TRBD1 agrees at 7 bases. The CDR3 is made up of 16 amino acids. Germline CDR1 and CDR2: SGHNT and YYREEE (reference sequence). J gave up 4 bases and V 3 bases, and 12 bases lay outside the gene matches. The CDR3 region is CASSSGTETNRYGYTF. CDR3 DNA: TGTGCCAGCAGCTCCGGGACAGAGACGAACCGCTATGGCTACACCTTC.